The 13 T cell receptor beta chains given below trace back to one sample, sequenced in a study of blood T cell repertoires in COVID-19. The repertoire was sequenced with immunoSEQ multiplex PCR; TCRdb's copy has only in-frame clones and lacks some. The sample holds about 140,000 clones, around 80% seen once. Material: PBMCs or T cells enriched from blood (not recorded which). Receptors were obtained from a woman aged 18-29 years who had been exposed to COVID-19.

V and J are TRBV11-2 and TRBJ1-2; TRBD1 matches 7 bases. Germline assignment: CDR1 SGHAT and CDR2 FQNNGV. Trimming cost V 8 bases and J 5 bases; bases outside gene matches: 20. The CDR3 spans 17 residues. The CDR3 DNA follows: TGTGCCAGCGAGGCAACAAACAGTGCATCAGGGGGTTATGGCTACACCTTC. This gives the protein CASEATNSASGGYGYTF.

In its sample, this clone was seen once. The chain joins TRBV28 to TRBJ2-7; D might be TRBD1 (6 bases). Trimming took 1 base from V and 2 from J, leaving 9 bases between them. The CDR3 is 14 amino acids. Germline V gene data show CDR1 as MDHEN and CDR2 as SYDVKM. As DNA, the CDR3 is TGTGCCAGCAGTTTATACGCAGGGGCCTACGAGCAGTACTTC. It encodes CASSLYAGAYEQYF. Based on the CDR3 plus reference TRBV28 and TRBJ2-7, the full variable domain is DVKVTQSSRYLVKRTGEKVFLECVQDMDHENMFWYRQDPGLGLRLIYFSYDVKMKEKGDIPEGYSVSREKKERFSLILESASTNQTSMYLCASSLYAGAYEQYFGPGTRLTVT.

This clone has just a few counts. The chain combines TRBV6-5 with TRBJ1-4, with D possibly matching TRBD1 (5 bases). V was clipped by 0 bases and J by 8 bases, with 13 bases between them. The CDR3 length is 15 residues. Germline V lookup: CDR1 MNHEY, CDR2 SVGAGI. The CDR3 nucleotides read TGTGCCAGCAGTTACTCGATCACAGGCCCCGAAAAACTGTTTTTT. It encodes CASSYSITGPEKLFF.

The chain is built from TRBV6-5 and TRBJ1-2; 9 positions agree with TRBD1. The CDR3 loop spans 14 amino acids. The trim removed 6 bases at V and 2 bases at J, leaving 4 bases unmatched. Germline CDR1 and CDR2: MNHEY and SVGAGI. This CDR3 is CASRQGQGNYGYTF. For the CDR3, the DNA is TGTGCCAGCAGGCAGGGACAGGGAAACTATGGCTACACCTTC.

The chain recombines TRBV2 with TRBJ1-4, with D unclear. Trimming removed 6 bases from V and 8 bases from J, with 10 bases in between. Germline lookup yields CDR1 SNHLY and CDR2 FYNNEI. The CDR3 contains 12 residues. CDR3 coding DNA: TGTGCCAGCAGGACTAACAACGAAAAACTGTTTTTT. Its protein product is CASRTNNEKLFF. Looking up the rest from reference TRBV2 and TRBJ1-4 gives the full variable domain: EPEVTQTPSHQVTQMGQEVILRCVPISNHLYFYWYRQILGQKVEFLVSFYNNEISEKSEIFDDQFSVERPDGSNFTLKIRSTKLEDSAMYFCASRTNNEKLFFGSGTQLSVL.

The chain employs TRBV15 and TRBJ2-2; 7 nucleotides match TRBD1. The CDR3 consists of 17 residues. With V trimmed by 8 bases and J by 0 bases, 12 bases remained unmatched. Germline loops: CDR1 LNHNV, CDR2 YYDKDF (reference sequence). The CDR3: CATSNSLGQANTGELFF. As DNA, the CDR3 is TGTGCCACCTCCAACTCTCTCGGACAGGCGAACACCGGGGAGCTGTTTTTT.

A single count supports this clone. V usage is TRBV5-1 and J usage is TRBJ2-1; weak D call: TRBD2 (6 bases). CDR3 size: 14 residues. The ends were cut back, 0 bases at V and 4 bases at J, with 8 bases in the middle. From germline, CDR1 is SGHRS and CDR2 YFSETQ. The CDR3 loop is CASSLALAYNEQFF. In DNA form, the CDR3 reads TGCGCCAGCAGCTTGGCACTAGCTTACAATGAGCAGTTCTTC.

This sequence joins TRBV5-1 and TRBJ1-1, with 9 bases that match TRBD1. V lost 0 bases to trimming and J lost 11 bases; unmatched junction nucleotides: 8. The CDR3 totals 14 residues. Germline V gene data show CDR1 as SGHRS and CDR2 as YFSETQ. CDR3 coding DNA: TGCGCCAGCAGCTTGGATAGGACAGGGGTTGGCGCTTTCTTT. It is translated as CASSLDRTGVGAFF.

This chain uses TRBV6-1 with TRBJ1-2; 8 bases match TRBD1. Germline CDR1 reads MNHNS; CDR2 reads SASEGT. The trim removed 4 bases at V and 4 bases at J, leaving 8 bases unmatched. The CDR3 totals 15 residues. This CDR3 reads CASSADRQGTYGYTF. The CDR3 DNA reads TGTGCCAGCAGTGCTGACCGACAGGGGACCTATGGCTACACCTTC.

The rearrangement joins TRBV10-1 to TRBJ1-3; D not certain. With 0 bases removed from V and 4 bases from J, the gap between germline ends came to 13 bases. Germline loops: CDR1 WNHNN, CDR2 SYGVQD (reference sequence). CDR3 size: 16 residues. DNA for the CDR3: TGCGCCAGCAGTGAGTCGAGTGGAGCTCTCGGAAACACCATATATTTT. Residues: CASSESSGALGNTIYF.

This clone has more than one count but fewer than ten. The CDR3 DNA sequence: TGTGCCAGCAGTTACGACGACAGGGGAGAAGAGACCCAGTACTTC. Translation: CASSYDDRGEETQYF. This chain uses TRBV2 with TRBJ2-5; 8 nucleotides align to TRBD1. V shed 5 bases and J 3 bases; nucleotides not matched to a gene: 8. From germline, CDR1 is SNHLY and CDR2 FYNNEI. The CDR3 length is 15 residues.

The V call is TRBV27, the J call TRBJ1-1, with D maybe TRBD1 (6 bases). CDR3 length equals 14 residues. The germline gives CDR1 MNHEY, CDR2 SMNVEV (reference sequence). Trimming cost V 11 bases and J 5 bases, with 21 bases left between them. DNA for the CDR3: TGTGCCCTAACTCCCGGGGGGGCGCAGACTGAAGCTTTCTTT. Translating gives CALTPGGAQTEAFF.

The J gene is TRBJ2-1, the V gene TRBV19; 11 bases fit TRBD2. The ends lost 8 bases at V and 6 bases at J; junction bases unmatched: 6. Per the germline V gene, CDR1 is LNHDA and CDR2 is SQIVND (reference sequence). This CDR3 has 14 residues. CDR3 coding DNA: TGTGCCAGTGAATCCGGGACTAGCGGCAATGAGCAGTTCTTC. Translated, it gives CASESGTSGNEQFF.